Below are 30 T cell receptor beta chains sequenced from a single sample in a study of a mutant IDH1 vaccine in newly diagnosed glioma. These receptors have no identified antigens. The method was immunoSEQ multiplex PCR; TCRdb's version includes in-frame clones alone and lacks a portion of them. The data show 30,000 to 35,000 clones, 85% to 90% seen once. As for time point: week 11, during vaccination. Each dose delivered 300 ug of mutant IDH1 20-mer peptide subcutaneously with imiquimod. This material consisted of PBMCs, taken from a glioma patient whose treatment included an IDH1 peptide vaccine. These receptor sequences come from a man between 18 and 29 years old with glioma.

The genes are TRBV11-2 and TRBJ2-7; 7 bases line up with TRBD2. In germline, CDR1 is SGHAT, CDR2 FQNNGV. J was trimmed by 3 bases and V by 6 bases; bases with no gene match: 5. The CDR3 runs to 13 residues. This CDR3 is CASRPGTNYEQYF. CDR3 nucleotides: TGTGCCAGCAGGCCAGGGACTAACTACGAGCAGTACTTC.

The chain combines TRBV11-2 with TRBJ2-3; 12 bases match TRBD2. Germline lookup yields CDR1 SGHAT and CDR2 FQNNGV. The CDR3 length is 17 residues. After removal of 1 base from V and 4 bases from J, the junction contained 6 bases not matched to a gene. CDR3 in amino acids: CASSLVIGLAGPDTQYF. For the CDR3, the DNA is TGTGCCAGCAGCTTAGTAATCGGACTAGCGGGACCAGATACGCAGTATTTT.

V and J are TRBV4-3 and TRBJ1-1; unclear D gene. The V and J ends lost 4 bases and 2 bases respectively, with 23 bases between them. This CDR3 contains 18 residues. From germline, CDR1 is LGHNA and CDR2 YSLEER. CDR3 loop: CASSPSISRGLLNTEAFF. The CDR3 DNA follows: TGCGCCAGCAGCCCGTCGATTTCGCGAGGACTCCTAAACACTGAAGCTTTCTTT.

The chain has TRBV4-3 and TRBJ2-7, with D uncertain. Germline CDR1 and CDR2: LGHNA and YSLEER. The CDR3 runs 13 residues. V dropped 0 bases and J dropped 3 bases, with 6 bases sitting between them. CDR3: CASSQDQDYEQYF. CDR3 bases: TGCGCCAGCAGCCAAGATCAAGACTACGAGCAGTACTTC.

This clone ranks as medium-sized. This rearrangement joins TRBV4-2 to TRBJ1-1; D remains ambiguous. The CDR3 loop spans 14 amino acids. Germline V gene sequence: CDR1 LGHNA, CDR2 YNFKEQ. Trimming cost V 1 base and J 4 bases, with 10 bases left between them. CDR3 region: CASSQAYPPTEAFF. DNA of the CDR3: TGTGCCAGCAGCCAAGCTTACCCACCCACTGAAGCTTTCTTT.

J is TRBJ2-1 and V is TRBV5-1; D perhaps matches TRBD2 (5 bases). There are 14 residues in the CDR3. Trimming shortened V by 2 bases and J by 9 bases, and 15 bases separated the two germline ends. Germline CDR1 SGHRS, CDR2 YFSETQ. The CDR3 sequence: CASSLARARGEQFF. CDR3 nucleotide sequence: TGCGCCAGCAGCTTAGCGCGGGCCCGGGGTGAGCAGTTCTTC.

This chain uses TRBV6-6 with TRBJ1-1; tentatively, D is TRBD1 (5 bases). Trimming left V 2 bases short and J 1 base short, with 8 bases between. The CDR3 extends over 14 amino acids. Germline-derived CDR1 and CDR2 are MNHNY and SVGAGI (reference sequence). For the CDR3, the DNA is TGTGCCAGCAGTTACGCCGGGGGGAACACTGAAGCTTTCTTT. As protein: CASSYAGGNTEAFF.

The CDR3 spells CASSEGVGTYGYTF. CDR3 nucleotide sequence: TGTGCCAGCAGTGAAGGGGTAGGAACCTATGGCTACACCTTC. The genes are TRBV6-1 and TRBJ1-2; D remains ambiguous. The CDR3 is made up of 14 amino acids. The V end was cut by 1 base, the J end by 4 bases, with 10 bases between. Germline lookup yields CDR1 MNHNS and CDR2 SASEGT.

The V gene is TRBV25-1, the J gene TRBJ2-4, with TRBD2 matching over 12 bases. The V gene's germline CDR1 is MGHDK and CDR2 SYGVNS. This CDR3 spans 15 amino acids. V was clipped by 4 bases and J by 6 bases; unmatched bases: 4. The DNA for the CDR3 is TGTGCCAGCAGTGGTCTAGCGGGAGGGCGAAACATTCAGTACTTC. Translating gives CASSGLAGGRNIQYF. Drawing the rest from reference TRBV25-1 and TRBJ2-4, the complete variable domain is EADIYQTPRYLVIGTGKKITLECSQTMGHDKMYWYQQDPGMELHLIHYSYGVNSTEKGDLSSESTVSRIRTEHFPLTLESARPSHTSQYLCASSGLAGGRNIQYFGAGTRLSVL.

The chain couples TRBV5-1 to TRBJ1-1; the D gene is possibly TRBD1 (5 bases). The CDR3 totals 14 residues. Trimming removed 6 bases from V and 0 bases from J, with 12 bases in between. CDR1 and CDR2 from the germline V gene are SGHRS and YFSETQ. Here the CDR3 DNA reads TGCGCCAGCAATGTAGGGGTCCTGAACACTGAAGCTTTCTTT. Translated, it gives CASNVGVLNTEAFF.

The genes are TRBV27 and TRBJ2-7; D is undetermined. Germline V gene sequence: CDR1 MNHEY, CDR2 SMNVEV (reference sequence). CDR3 size: 13 residues. V lost 0 bases to trimming and J lost 2 bases, with 5 bases between them. The CDR3 coding sequence is TGTGCCAGCAGTTTATCCATCGCCTACGAGCAGTACTTC. It translates to CASSLSIAYEQYF.

Comment on this clone: The CDR3 ends on some other residue instead of the conserved phenylalanine or tryptophan, so this is likely a read error. The DNA is left out, because the CDR3 cannot be placed on it with certainty; the CDR3 is given as TCRdb lists it. The V call is TRBV3-1 (or the pseudogene TRBV3-2), the J call TRBJ1-4. Germline lookup yields CDR1 LGHDT and CDR2 YNNKEL (reference sequence). The CDR3 is 8 amino acids long, termini counted. The CDR3 loop is CALRESRS.

The chain combines TRBV19 with TRBJ1-2, with D uncertain. Deletions cut 3 bases from V and 3 bases from J, with 5 bases between. Germline CDR1 LNHDA, CDR2 SQIVND (reference sequence). The length of the CDR3 is 12 residues. The CDR3 loop reads CASSIMDYGYTF. CDR3 DNA sequence: TGTGCCAGTAGTATTATGGACTATGGCTACACCTTC.

The chain uses TRBV9 and TRBJ1-1, with D unclear. This CDR3 contains 15 residues. The V and J ends lost 0 bases and 0 bases respectively, with 9 bases between them. Per germline, CDR1 SGDLS and CDR2 YYNGEE. The CDR3 region has the DNA TGTGCCAGCAGCGTAGGGGCGGGAATGAACACTGAAGCTTTCTTT. Amino acids: CASSVGAGMNTEAFF.

The V gene is TRBV5-1, the J gene TRBJ1-1, with D perhaps TRBD1 (5 bases). This CDR3 has 15 amino acids. V lost 0 bases, J lost 2 bases, and 11 bases lay in between. Germline V gene sequence: CDR1 SGHRS, CDR2 YFSETQ. The CDR3 loop reads CASSLVQAGNTEAFF. As DNA, the CDR3 is TGCGCCAGCAGCTTGGTACAGGCGGGAAACACTGAAGCTTTCTTT.

The V gene is TRBV5-1, the J gene TRBJ2-3; 7 nucleotides align to TRBD1. CDR3 length equals 14 residues. V shed 0 bases and J 6 bases; nucleotides not matched to a gene: 4. Germline V gives CDR1 SGHRS, CDR2 YFSETQ. This chain's CDR3 is CASSLGGGGDTQYF. The CDR3 DNA reads as TGCGCCAGCAGCTTGGGAGGGGGCGGTGATACGCAGTATTTT.

The chain links TRBV25-1 to TRBJ2-2, with D possibly being TRBD2 (5 bases). The CDR3 totals 18 residues. Trimming took off 1 base at V and 0 bases at J, with 15 bases between the two ends. Germline lookup yields CDR1 MGHDK and CDR2 SYGVNS. CDR3 residues: CASSEFLGSPSNTGELFF. CDR3 nucleotides: TGTGCCAGCAGTGAATTTCTGGGGAGCCCCTCGAACACCGGGGAGCTGTTTTTT.

The chain carries TRBV14 and TRBJ1-1, with 10 bases fitting TRBD1. CDR1 is SGHDN and CDR2 is FVKESK in the germline V gene. This CDR3 has 16 amino acids. With V trimmed by 2 bases and J by 3 bases, 6 bases remained unmatched. CDR3 sequence reads: CASSQLGDRGDTEAFF. CDR3 sequence (DNA): TGTGCCAGCAGCCAACTTGGGGACAGGGGAGACACTGAAGCTTTCTTT. Full variable domain (outside the CDR3, taken from reference TRBV14 and TRBJ1-1): EAGVTQFPSHSVIEKGQTVTLRCDPISGHDNLYWYRRVMGKEIKFLLHFVKESKQDESGMPNNRFLAERTGGTYSTLKVQPAELEDSGVYFCASSQLGDRGDTEAFFGQGTRLTVV.

This chain links TRBV4-1 with TRBJ1-1, with D hard to call. This CDR3 is 14 amino acids long. V shed 4 bases and J shed 1 base, with 10 bases lying between them. Germline assignment: CDR1 MGHRA and CDR2 YSYEKL. CDR3 nucleotides: TGCGCCAGCAGCCTATCTTCAGCGAACACTGAAGCTTTCTTT. Translation gives CASSLSSANTEAFF.

This chain links TRBV6-5 with TRBJ2-7; D is unresolved. The length of the CDR3 is 10 residues. Germline V gene lookup returns CDR1 MNHEY and CDR2 SVGAGI. The ends were cut back, 6 bases at V and 3 bases at J, with 3 bases in the middle. As DNA, the CDR3 is TGTGCCAGCAGACTCTACGAGCAGTACTTC. This codes for CASRLYEQYF.

The chain carries TRBV2 and TRBJ1-1, with no clear D. The V and J ends lost 7 bases and 0 bases respectively, with 12 bases between them. Per the germline V gene, CDR1 is SNHLY and CDR2 is FYNNEI. This CDR3 is 14 amino acids long. This chain's CDR3 is CASTLVGVNTEAFF. CDR3 in DNA: TGTGCCAGCACCCTGGTGGGTGTGAACACTGAAGCTTTCTTT.

The V call is TRBV9, the J call TRBJ1-1; possible D gene TRBD1, 5 bases. The CDR3 spans 17 residues. Germline loops: CDR1 SGDLS, CDR2 YYNGEE. V was trimmed by 0 bases and J by 4 bases, leaving 19 bases between them. The CDR3: CASSVGVDDRWGTEAFF. CDR3 bases: TGTGCCAGCAGCGTAGGGGTCGATGACAGATGGGGCACTGAAGCTTTCTTT.

This rearrangement joins TRBV7-8 to TRBJ2-2; D is perhaps TRBD1 (6 bases). Per the germline V gene, CDR1 is SGHVS and CDR2 is FQNEAQ. Trimming left V 4 bases short and J 1 base short, with 19 bases between. This CDR3 is built from 18 residues. CDR3 nucleotide sequence: TGTGCCAGCAGCTCCCTGACAGGCCTTATATTGAACACCGGGGAGCTGTTTTTT. Encoded protein: CASSSLTGLILNTGELFF.

The CDR3 nucleotides read TGTGCCAGCAGCTCTAGACAGGGGGCGTATGGCTACACCTTC. Its translation: CASSSRQGAYGYTF. The rearrangement uses TRBV6-5 and TRBJ1-2, with 10 nucleotides matching TRBD1. Germline values: CDR1 MNHEY, CDR2 SVGAGI. Losses at the gene ends were 6 bases for V and 5 bases for J; bases not matched to a gene: 6. The CDR3 runs to 14 residues.

The V gene is TRBV28, the J gene TRBJ2-5, with TRBD2 identical over 8 bases. Germline loops: CDR1 MDHEN, CDR2 SYDVKM. This CDR3 has 15 amino acids. The J segment lost 5 bases and the V segment lost 8 bases, leaving 13 bases of the junction unmatched. CDR3: CASVQAGVVGETQYF. The CDR3 nucleotides are TGTGCCAGCGTGCAAGCGGGAGTCGTGGGCGAGACCCAGTACTTC.

This chain connects TRBV7-9 to TRBJ2-1, with TRBD2 matching 14 bases. The CDR3 has 15 residues. Germline CDR1 reads SEHNR; CDR2 reads FQNEAQ (reference sequence). Losses at the gene ends were 5 bases for V and 8 bases for J; bases not matched to a gene: 5. The CDR3 region is CASSVTGLAGDEQFF. The CDR3 DNA sequence: TGTGCCAGCAGCGTAACGGGACTAGCGGGAGATGAGCAGTTCTTC.

V and J are TRBV7-9 and TRBJ1-4, with D uncertain. Looked up from germline, CDR1 is SEHNR and CDR2 is FQNEAQ (reference sequence). The CDR3 contains 13 residues. With 5 bases removed from V and 6 bases from J, the gap between germline ends came to 10 bases. The DNA for the CDR3 is TGTGCCAGCAGCCTCCCGTTGGATGAAAAACTGTTTTTT. Translating gives CASSLPLDEKLFF.

This chain links TRBV5-3 with TRBJ2-7; D tentatively fits TRBD1 or TRBD2 (5 bases each). TRBV5-3 carries the ORF label, with uncertain function. V was pared by 9 bases and J by 0 bases, with 16 bases between. The CDR3 loop spans 14 amino acids. CDR3 sequence: CAIRGASRSYEQYF. As DNA, the CDR3 is TGTGCCATCCGAGGGGCCTCCCGCTCCTACGAGCAGTACTTC.

The genes are TRBV7-2 and TRBJ2-6; a possible D gene is TRBD1 (5 bases). Germline-derived CDR1 and CDR2 are SGHTA and FQGNSA. Between the trimmed V and J ends, which lost 0 bases and 0 bases, there was a span of 12 bases. The CDR3 is 18 amino acids. CDR3 loop: CASSLAREAFSGANVLTF. DNA for the CDR3: TGTGCCAGCAGCTTAGCCAGGGAAGCCTTCTCTGGGGCCAACGTCCTGACTTTC.

The rearrangement joins TRBV6-6 to TRBJ2-1; 8 bases fit TRBD2. This CDR3 region has 14 residues. Germline V gene sequence: CDR1 MNHNY, CDR2 SVGAGI (reference sequence). Trimming removed 8 bases from V and 0 bases from J; junction bases left unmatched: 3. As DNA, the CDR3 is TGTGCCAGCCGGGGGGGAAGCTCCTACAATGAGCAGTTCTTC. As protein: CASRGGSSYNEQFF.